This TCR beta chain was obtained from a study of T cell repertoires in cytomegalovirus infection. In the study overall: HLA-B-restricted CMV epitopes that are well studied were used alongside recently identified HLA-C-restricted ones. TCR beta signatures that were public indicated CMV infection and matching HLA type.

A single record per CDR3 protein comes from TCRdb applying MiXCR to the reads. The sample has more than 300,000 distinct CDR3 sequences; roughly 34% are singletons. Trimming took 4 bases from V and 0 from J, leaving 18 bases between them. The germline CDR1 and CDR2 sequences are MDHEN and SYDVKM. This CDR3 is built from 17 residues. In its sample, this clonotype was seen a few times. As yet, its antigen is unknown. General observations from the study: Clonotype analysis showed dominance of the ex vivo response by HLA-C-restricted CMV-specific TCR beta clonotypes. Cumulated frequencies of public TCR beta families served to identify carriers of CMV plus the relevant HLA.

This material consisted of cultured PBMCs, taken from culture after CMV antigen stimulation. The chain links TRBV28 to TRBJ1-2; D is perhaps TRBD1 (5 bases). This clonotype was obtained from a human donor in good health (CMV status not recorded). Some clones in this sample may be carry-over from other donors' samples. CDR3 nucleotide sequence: TGTGCCAGCAGTTCGTCAAGTTTGGGGGATCCTAACTATGGCTACACCTTC. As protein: CASSSSSLGDPNYGYTF.